The clone carrying this T cell receptor (beta chain) appeared many times. The antigen remains undetermined. The sample belongs to a study of CD8 T cells in ankylosing spondylitis. Trimming removed 2 bases from V and 7 bases from J; junction bases left unmatched: 13. CDR3 size: 17 residues. Germline V CDR1 and CDR2: SGHTA, FQGNSA. TCRdb recomputed calls from the 5' RACE reads with MiXCR, one row per CDR3 protein. The table lists under 200,000 distinct CDR3 sequences, roughly 12% of them singletons, with roughly 28% in the top ten. The study's findings and limits: Matched synovial fluid from ankylosing spondylitis patients was reported to be enriched for disease-linked clones.

The chain employs TRBV7-2 and TRBJ1-4; 7 bases agree with TRBD1. This clonotype originated in a male donor with ankylosing spondylitis or in good health (not recorded which). Sample: blood, either unsorted or a sorted T cell fraction (not recorded which). The CDR3 sequence: CASSLWRLTGTGEKLFF. The CDR3 DNA sequence: TGTGCCAGCAGCTTATGGAGGTTGACAGGGACGGGTGAAAAACTGTTTTTT. Full variable domain (remainder filled in from reference TRBV7-2 and TRBJ1-4): GAGVSQSPSNKVTEKGKDVELRCDPISGHTALYWYRQSLGQGLEFLIYFQGNSAPDKSGLPSDRFSAERTGGSVSTLTIQRTQQEDSAVYLCASSLWRLTGTGEKLFFGSGTQLSVL.